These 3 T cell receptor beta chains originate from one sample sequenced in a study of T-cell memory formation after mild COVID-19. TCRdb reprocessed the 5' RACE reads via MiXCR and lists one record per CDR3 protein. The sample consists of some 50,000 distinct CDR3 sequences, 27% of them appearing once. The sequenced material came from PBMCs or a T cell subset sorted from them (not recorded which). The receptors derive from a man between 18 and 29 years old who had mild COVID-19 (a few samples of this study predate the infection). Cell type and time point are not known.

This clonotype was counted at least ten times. As DNA, the CDR3 is TGTGCCAGCAGTCCCTTAGCGGGGGGGCGTACGCAGTATTTT. As protein: CASSPLAGGRTQYF. The chain carries TRBV27 and TRBJ2-3, with 11 bases matching TRBD2. The germline CDR1 and CDR2 sequences are MNHEY and SMNVEV (reference sequence). V trimming: 5 bases; J trimming: 8 bases; junction bases outside the gene matches: 6. The CDR3 has 14 residues.

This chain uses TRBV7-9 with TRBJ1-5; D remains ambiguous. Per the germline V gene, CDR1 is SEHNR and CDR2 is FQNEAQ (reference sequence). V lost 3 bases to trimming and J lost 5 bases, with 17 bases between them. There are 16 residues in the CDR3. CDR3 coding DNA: TGTGCCAGCAGCTTGCGGGCCAAGGGAGAGGATCAGCCCCAGCATTTT. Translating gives CASSLRAKGEDQPQHF.

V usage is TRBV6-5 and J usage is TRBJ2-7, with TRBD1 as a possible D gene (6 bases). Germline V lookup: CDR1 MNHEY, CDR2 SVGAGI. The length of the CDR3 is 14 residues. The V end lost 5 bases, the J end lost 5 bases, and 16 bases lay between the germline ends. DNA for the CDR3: TGTGCCAGCAGTCCGTTGAAGACAGGCCACGAGCAGTACTTC. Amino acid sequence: CASSPLKTGHEQYF.